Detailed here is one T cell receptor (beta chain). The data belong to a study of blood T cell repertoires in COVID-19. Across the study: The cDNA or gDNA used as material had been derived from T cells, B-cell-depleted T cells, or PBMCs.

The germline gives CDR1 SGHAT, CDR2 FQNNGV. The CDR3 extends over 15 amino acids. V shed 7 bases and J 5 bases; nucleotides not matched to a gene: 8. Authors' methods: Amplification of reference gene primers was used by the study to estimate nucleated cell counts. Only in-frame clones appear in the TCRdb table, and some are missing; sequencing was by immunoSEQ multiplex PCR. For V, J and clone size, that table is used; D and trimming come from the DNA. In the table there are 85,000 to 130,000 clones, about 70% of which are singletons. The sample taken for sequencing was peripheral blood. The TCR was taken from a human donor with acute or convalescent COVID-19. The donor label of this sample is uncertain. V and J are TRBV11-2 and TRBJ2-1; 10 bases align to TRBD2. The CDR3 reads CASTRLAGDNNEQFF. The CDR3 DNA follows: TGTGCCAGCACCCGCCTAGCGGGGGACAACAATGAGCAGTTCTTC.